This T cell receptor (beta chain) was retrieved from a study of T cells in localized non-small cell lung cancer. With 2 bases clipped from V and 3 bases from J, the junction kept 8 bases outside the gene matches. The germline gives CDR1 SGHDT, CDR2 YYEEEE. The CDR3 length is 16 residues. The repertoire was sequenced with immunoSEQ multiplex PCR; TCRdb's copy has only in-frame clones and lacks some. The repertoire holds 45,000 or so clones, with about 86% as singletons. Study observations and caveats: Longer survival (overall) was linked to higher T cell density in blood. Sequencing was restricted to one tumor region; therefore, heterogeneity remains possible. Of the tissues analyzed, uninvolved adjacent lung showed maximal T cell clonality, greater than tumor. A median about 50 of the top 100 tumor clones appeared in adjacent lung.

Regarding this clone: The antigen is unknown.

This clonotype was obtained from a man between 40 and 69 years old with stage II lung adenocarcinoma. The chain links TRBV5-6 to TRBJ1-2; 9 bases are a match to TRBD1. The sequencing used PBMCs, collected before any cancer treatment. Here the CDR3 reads CASSFGQGIPYYGYTF. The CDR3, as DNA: TGTGCCAGCAGCTTCGGACAGGGGATCCCCTACTATGGCTACACCTTC.